Following are 2 T cell receptor beta chains from one sample sequenced in a study of radiotherapy plus CTLA-4 blockade in lung cancer (dated by TCRdb to between 2017 and 2018). The protocol used for the library was the immunoSEQ multiplex PCR assay. Imported from immuneACCESS, the table was reduced by TCRdb to in-frame sequences with V and J called. These copies leave out some clones; in studies compared against another copy, an unresolved V gene accounts for under half, and the cause of the remainder is not known. In this sample the table shows approximately 46,000 clones, about 85% of which occur a single time. The top ten hold about 27% of the sample. The input for sequencing was peripheral blood, taken from a patient treated with radiotherapy plus ipilimumab. The receptors stem from a human donor with non-small cell lung cancer whose response to radiotherapy plus ipilimumab could not be evaluated.

This chain uses TRBV9 with TRBJ2-1, with 9 bases fitting TRBD2. This CDR3 has 16 residues. V shed 4 bases, J shed 5 bases, and the junction held 10 bases outside the gene matches. Germline V CDR1 and CDR2: SGDLS, YYNGEE. The CDR3 DNA reads as TGTGCCAGCAGCAGAACGGGACTAGCAATGAACAATGAGCAGTTCTTC. Protein: CASSRTGLAMNNEQFF.

J is TRBJ2-7 and V is TRBV29-1, with D perhaps matching TRBD1 (5 bases). CDR3 size: 13 residues. Germline CDR1 and CDR2: SQVTM and ANQGSEA. Between the trimmed V and J ends, which lost 6 bases and 2 bases, there was a span of 14 bases. The CDR3: CSVQGAATYEQYF. The CDR3 nucleotides are TGCAGCGTCCAGGGCGCCGCTACCTACGAGCAGTACTTC.